One T cell receptor beta chain is described in this entry. As originally analysed: Researchers report that nucleated cell counts were estimated from reference gene primer amplification. Using immunoSEQ multiplex PCR, the repertoire was profiled, and TCRdb retains in-frame clones only, with some absent. V and J calls and clone size are as listed in that table; D and trimming were resolved from the DNA. The sample consists of about 280,000 clones, roughly 88% of them appearing once. The data derive from a study of blood T cell repertoires in COVID-19. Germline V gene sequence: CDR1 SEHNR, CDR2 FQNEAQ (reference sequence). With 5 bases clipped from V and 4 bases from J, the junction kept 6 bases outside the gene matches. The CDR3 runs 14 residues.

The sample taken for sequencing was peripheral blood. The clonotype was recovered from a man aged 18 to 35 with active or convalescent COVID-19. The V and J genes are TRBV7-9 and TRBJ1-1; 8 bases line up with TRBD1. The CDR3 DNA reads as TGTGCCAGCAGCATCGGGACAGGTATCACTGAAGCTTTCTTT. Translating gives CASSIGTGITEAFF.